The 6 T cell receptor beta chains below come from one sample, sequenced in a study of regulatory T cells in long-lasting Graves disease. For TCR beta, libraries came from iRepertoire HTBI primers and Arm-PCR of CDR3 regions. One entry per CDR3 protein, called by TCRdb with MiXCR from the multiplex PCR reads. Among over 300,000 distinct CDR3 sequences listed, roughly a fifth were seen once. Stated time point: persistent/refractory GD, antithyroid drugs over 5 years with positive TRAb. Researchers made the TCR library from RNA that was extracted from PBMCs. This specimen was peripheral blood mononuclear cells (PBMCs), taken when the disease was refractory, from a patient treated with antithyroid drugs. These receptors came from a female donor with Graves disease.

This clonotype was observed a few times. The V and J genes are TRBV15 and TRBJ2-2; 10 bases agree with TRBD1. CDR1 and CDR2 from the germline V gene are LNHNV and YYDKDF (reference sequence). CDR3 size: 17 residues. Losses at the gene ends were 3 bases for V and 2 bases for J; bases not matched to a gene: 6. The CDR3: CATSRGTTGGNTGELFF. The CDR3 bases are TGTGCCACCAGCAGGGGTACGACAGGGGGCAACACCGGGGAGCTGTTTTTT.

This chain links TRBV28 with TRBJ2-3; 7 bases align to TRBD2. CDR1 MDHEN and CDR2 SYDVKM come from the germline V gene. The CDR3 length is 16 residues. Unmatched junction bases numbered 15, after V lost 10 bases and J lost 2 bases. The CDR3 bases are TGTGCCACCACTGTAACTAGCGCTACCTACACAGATACGCAGTATTTT. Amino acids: CATTVTSATYTDTQYF.

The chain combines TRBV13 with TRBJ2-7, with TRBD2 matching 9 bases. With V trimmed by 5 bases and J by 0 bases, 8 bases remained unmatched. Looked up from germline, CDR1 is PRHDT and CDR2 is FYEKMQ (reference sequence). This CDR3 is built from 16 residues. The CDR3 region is CASSRSSGVISYEQYF. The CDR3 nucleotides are TGTGCCAGCAGCCGCTCTAGCGGGGTCATCTCCTACGAGCAGTACTTC.

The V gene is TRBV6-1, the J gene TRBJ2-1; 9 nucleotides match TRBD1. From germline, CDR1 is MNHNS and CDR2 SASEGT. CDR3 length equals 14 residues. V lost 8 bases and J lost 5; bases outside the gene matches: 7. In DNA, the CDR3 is TGTGCCAGCCTAATCGGGACAGGGAACAATGAGCAGTTCTTC. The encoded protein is CASLIGTGNNEQFF.

In DNA, the CDR3 is TGTGCCAGCTCACCACCCCTACTAGCGGGAGCGTCCCACGAGCAGTACTTC. Translated: CASSPPLLAGASHEQYF. V usage is TRBV18 and J usage is TRBJ2-7, with 11 bases aligning to TRBD2. This CDR3 comprises 17 residues. J was trimmed by 5 bases and V by 0 bases; bases with no gene match: 9. Germline V gene sequence: CDR1 KGHSH, CDR2 LQKENI.

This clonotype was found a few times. For the CDR3, the DNA is TGCGCCAGCAGCCAAGATAGTTGGGGGTACCAAGAGACCCAGTACTTC. Translation: CASSQDSWGYQETQYF. The V and J genes are TRBV4-1 and TRBJ2-5; D tentatively fits TRBD1 or TRBD2 (5 bases each). Germline V CDR1 and CDR2: MGHRA, YSYEKL. V was trimmed by 0 bases and J by 0 bases, leaving 11 bases between them. The CDR3 consists of 16 residues.